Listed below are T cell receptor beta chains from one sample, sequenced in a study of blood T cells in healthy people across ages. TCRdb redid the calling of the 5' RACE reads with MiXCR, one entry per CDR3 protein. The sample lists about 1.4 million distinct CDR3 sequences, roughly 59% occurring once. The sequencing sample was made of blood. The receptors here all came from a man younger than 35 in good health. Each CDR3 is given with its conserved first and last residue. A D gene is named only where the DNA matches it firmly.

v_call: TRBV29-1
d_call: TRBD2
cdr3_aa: CSVGVGGWAEQYF

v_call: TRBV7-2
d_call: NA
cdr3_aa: CASSFVYTGTSSEAFF

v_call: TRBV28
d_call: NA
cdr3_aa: CASSFEQGNSPLHF

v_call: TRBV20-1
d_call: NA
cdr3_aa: CSARVRDGSYNEQFF

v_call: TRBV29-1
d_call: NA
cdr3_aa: CSVKEGVSNVLTF

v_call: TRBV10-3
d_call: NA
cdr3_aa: CAISEGNEGQYF

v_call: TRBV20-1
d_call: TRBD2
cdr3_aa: CSARDGTSGRFTDTQYF

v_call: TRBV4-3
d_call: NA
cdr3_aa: CASSQAGGEGNEQFF

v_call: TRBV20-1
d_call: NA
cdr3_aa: CSARPKGRSINEQFF

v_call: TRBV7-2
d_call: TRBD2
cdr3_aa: CASSLIIAGGYNEQFF

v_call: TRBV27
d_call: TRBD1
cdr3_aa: CASSRRQGTYEQYF

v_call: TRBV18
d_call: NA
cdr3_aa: CASSRKISNEQFF

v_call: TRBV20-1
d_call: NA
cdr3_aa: CSARLRSLRGEQFF

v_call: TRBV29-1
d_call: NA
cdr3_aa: CSVEDLSAGNEAFF